These 15 T cell receptor beta chains were sequenced from one sample in a study of blood T cell repertoires in COVID-19 (dated by TCRdb to about 2020). Receptors were amplified or captured by the immunoSEQ multiplex PCR assay. TCRdb re-hosts the immuneACCESS table, in-frame sequences only. Its copies lack some clones; in the studies checked, an unresolved V gene accounts for under half of them, and the cause for the rest is not known. A total of a few hundred thousand clones appear in this sample, roughly 90% of them only once. Approximately 4% of the sample comes from the top ten. Sequencing was done on a sample of PBMCs or T cells enriched from blood (not recorded which). The receptor source for this set is a woman under 30 with acute COVID-19.

This clone has only a few counts. The chain recombines TRBV7-3 with TRBJ2-2; 11 bases are a match to TRBD2. Losses at the gene ends were 5 bases for V and 1 base for J; bases not matched to a gene: 3. CDR1 and CDR2 from the germline V gene are SGHTA and FQGTGA. CDR3 length: 16 residues. For the CDR3, the DNA is TGTGCCAGCAGCAGTAGCGGGAGGGGGAACACCGGGGAGCTGTTTTTT. Protein sequence: CASSSSGRGNTGELFF. Full variable domain (outside the CDR3, taken from reference TRBV7-3 and TRBJ2-2): GAGVSQTPSNKVTEKGKYVELRCDPISGHTALYWYRQSLGQGPEFLIYFQGTGAADDSGLPNDRFFAVRPEGSVSTLKIQRTERGDSAVYLCASSSSGRGNTGELFFGEGSRLTVL.

CDR3 amino acids: CASSGGQETQYF. The CDR3 DNA sequence: TGTGCCAGCAGTGGGGGGCAAGAGACCCAGTACTTC. The chain employs TRBV11-2 and TRBJ2-5; D may be TRBD2 (6 bases). The CDR3 has 12 residues. The germline V gene encodes CDR1 SGHAT and CDR2 FQNNGV. Trimming left V 6 bases short and J 2 bases short, with 7 bases between.

V usage is TRBV19 and J usage is TRBJ2-1; weak D call: TRBD1 (6 bases). V was shortened by 7 bases and J by 6 bases, with 13 bases between the two germline ends. In germline, CDR1 is LNHDA, CDR2 SQIVND (reference sequence). The CDR3 consists of 13 residues. DNA for the CDR3: TGTGCCAGTATGTTACAGGGAACCAATGAGCAGTTCTTC. Its translation is CASMLQGTNEQFF. The variable domain in full, completed from reference TRBV19 and TRBJ2-1, reads DGGITQSPKYLFRKEGQNVTLSCEQNLNHDAMYWYRQDPGQGLRLIYYSQIVNDFQKGDIAEGYSVSREKKESFPLTVTSAQKNPTAFYLCASMLQGTNEQFFGPGTRLTVL.

V usage is TRBV28 and J usage is TRBJ2-1; 10 nucleotides agree with TRBD2. V lost 6 bases, J lost 8 bases, and 10 bases stayed unmatched. The CDR3 totals 15 residues. Germline V gene sequence: CDR1 MDHEN, CDR2 SYDVKM. CDR3: CASSPGIAGGHEQFF. The DNA of the CDR3 is TGTGCCAGCAGCCCTGGGATAGCGGGAGGCCATGAGCAGTTCTTC.

The rearrangement joins TRBV28 to TRBJ2-3; maybe TRBD2 (6 bases). Germline loops: CDR1 MDHEN, CDR2 SYDVKM. CDR3 length equals 17 residues. V lost 7 bases to trimming and J lost 4 bases, with 24 bases between them. The CDR3 here is CASTFTPGASAADTQYF. The CDR3 DNA sequence: TGTGCCAGCACCTTTACCCCTGGGGCTAGCGCCGCAGATACGCAGTATTTT.

The gene calls are TRBV9 and TRBJ2-3; the match to TRBD2 covers 9 bases. There are 18 residues in the CDR3. V gave up 3 bases and J gave up 6 bases; unmatched junction bases: 17. Germline V gene lookup returns CDR1 SGDLS and CDR2 YYNGEE. CDR3: CASSETGGSGSTRDTQYF. The CDR3 DNA is TGTGCCAGCAGCGAAACGGGAGGTAGCGGGAGCACCAGGGATACGCAGTATTTT. Full variable domain (rest looked up from reference TRBV9 and TRBJ2-3): DSGVTQTPKHLITATGQRVTLRCSPRSGDLSVYWYQQSLDQGLQFLIQYYNGEERAKGNILERFSAQQFPDLHSELNLSSLELGDSALYFCASSETGGSGSTRDTQYFGPGTRLTVL.

The J gene is TRBJ1-3, the V gene TRBV18, with 7 bases identical to TRBD1. V lost 1 base to trimming and J lost 3 bases; unmatched junction nucleotides: 9. CDR1 KGHSH and CDR2 LQKENI come from the germline V gene. The CDR3 contains 17 residues. CDR3 DNA sequence: TGTGCCAGCTCACCACGTCCCGACAGGGTGTATGGAAACACCATATATTTT. Translating gives CASSPRPDRVYGNTIYF.

Notes on this clone: At the DNA level, this CDR3 is encoded by other sequences in the same sample as well. The chain links TRBV28 to TRBJ1-5, with TRBD1 identical over 8 bases. Germline CDR1 is MDHEN and CDR2 is SYDVKM. V lost 6 bases and J lost 5; bases outside the gene matches: 6. This CDR3 contains 14 residues. The CDR3 is CASSSGQGDQPQHF. CDR3 coding DNA: TGTGCCAGCAGCTCCGGACAGGGTGATCAGCCCCAGCATTTT.

This chain joins TRBV5-6 and TRBJ2-2; D perhaps matches TRBD2 (5 bases). The CDR3 spans 16 residues. CDR1 SGHDT and CDR2 YYEEEE come from the germline V gene. V shed 2 bases and J shed 3 bases, with 14 bases lying between them. The CDR3 reads CASSFGRGSDTGELFF. DNA of the CDR3: TGTGCCAGCAGCTTTGGGCGAGGGTCGGACACCGGGGAGCTGTTTTTT.

The J gene is TRBJ1-5, the V gene TRBV7-9, with D perhaps TRBD1 (5 bases). Trimming stripped 5 bases from V and 11 bases from J, with 22 bases between. The CDR3 loop spans 15 amino acids. Per germline, CDR1 SEHNR and CDR2 FQNEAQ (reference sequence). The CDR3 bases are TGTGCCAGCAGCCTGGGAGGGAAGGGAATCAGGGCCCAGCATTTT. This gives the protein CASSLGGKGIRAQHF. Based on the CDR3 plus reference TRBV7-9 and TRBJ1-5, the full variable domain is DTGVSQNPRHKITKRGQNVTFRCDPISEHNRLYWYRQTLGQGPEFLTYFQNEAQLEKSRLLSDRFSAERPKGSFSTLEIQRTEQGDSAMYLCASSLGGKGIRAQHFGDGTRLSIL.

CDR3 sequence (DNA): TGTGCCAGCAGCCAAGATGCACTTTCACCCCTCCACTTT. As protein: CASSQDALSPLHF. The genes are TRBV3-1 (or the pseudogene TRBV3-2) and TRBJ1-6; unclear D gene. V lost 0 bases to trimming and J lost 9 bases, with 6 bases between them. CDR1 and CDR2 (germline): LGHDT, YNNKEL (reference sequence). The CDR3 sequence is 13 residues long.

This chain uses TRBV4-2 with TRBJ1-2; 10 nucleotides agree with TRBD1. The CDR3 has 16 amino acids. With V trimmed by 5 bases and J by 3 bases, 9 bases remained unmatched. Germline assignment: CDR1 LGHNA and CDR2 YNFKEQ. CDR3 residues: CASSWRTGGSDYGYTF. DNA for the CDR3: TGTGCCAGCAGCTGGAGGACAGGGGGTTCCGACTATGGCTACACCTTC.

The genes are TRBV14 and TRBJ1-1; D is ambiguous. This CDR3 has 13 residues. Trimming took off 4 bases at V and 5 bases at J, with 11 bases between the two ends. The germline V gene has CDR1 SGHDN and CDR2 FVKESK. The CDR3 region is CASSPRVDTEAFF. In DNA form, the CDR3 reads TGTGCCAGCAGCCCGCGGGTCGATACTGAAGCTTTCTTT. Looking up the rest from reference TRBV14 and TRBJ1-1 gives the full variable domain: EAGVTQFPSHSVIEKGQTVTLRCDPISGHDNLYWYRRVMGKEIKFLLHFVKESKQDESGMPNNRFLAERTGGTYSTLKVQPAELEDSGVYFCASSPRVDTEAFFGQGTRLTVV.

V and J are TRBV27 and TRBJ2-5; no clear D gene. The V gene's germline CDR1 is MNHEY and CDR2 SMNVEV (reference sequence). Trimming stripped 5 bases from V and 2 bases from J, with 9 bases between. The CDR3 consists of 13 residues. CDR3: CASSTWAQETQYF. The CDR3 DNA reads as TGTGCCAGCAGTACCTGGGCACAAGAGACCCAGTACTTC.

The V and J genes are TRBV7-9 and TRBJ1-4, with TRBD1 identical over 7 bases. This CDR3 comprises 15 residues. Unmatched junction bases numbered 4, after V lost 3 bases and J lost 3 bases. Germline V gives CDR1 SEHNR, CDR2 FQNEAQ (reference sequence). The CDR3 nucleotides read TGTGCCAGCAGCTTTGGGACAGAGTCTAATGAAAAACTGTTTTTT. It yields the protein CASSFGTESNEKLFF.